The 16 T cell receptor beta chains given below trace back to one sample, sequenced in a study of blood T cells in healthy people across ages. Alongside a J-beta primer mix, a sample-barcoded 5' primer served in a second PCR lasting about 6 to 11 cycles. TCRdb reprocessed the 5' RACE reads via MiXCR and lists one record per CDR3 protein. Among hundreds of thousands of distinct CDR3 sequences listed, approximately 40% were seen once. Sample: blood. All receptors derive from a man at least 80 years old in good health.

On this clonotype itself: A read error may explain this, as a much larger clone is one base away. CDR3 in amino acids: CASRSLRGADTQYF. The CDR3 DNA reads TGTGCCAGCAGAAGCCTCAGAGGGGCAGATACGCAGTATTTT. The rearrangement joins TRBV6-5 to TRBJ2-3; either TRBD1 or TRBD2 may fit D (5 bases each). Germline V gene sequence: CDR1 MNHEY, CDR2 SVGAGI. There are 14 residues in the CDR3. Deletions cut 6 bases from V and 4 bases from J, with 14 bases between.

This clonotype was observed many times. The V call is TRBV4-3, the J call TRBJ1-1; D ambiguous. Germline CDR1 is LGHNA and CDR2 is YSLEER. Trimming left V 0 bases short and J 5 bases short, with 7 bases between. The CDR3 has 13 residues. The CDR3 region has the DNA TGCGCCAGCAGCCAAGATTTGGGGACTGAAGCTTTCTTT. Protein: CASSQDLGTEAFF.

The sample holds a few counts of this clonotype. The chain is built from TRBV7-2 and TRBJ2-7; D perhaps matches TRBD2 (6 bases). Per germline, CDR1 SGHTA and CDR2 FQGNSA. This CDR3 is built from 17 residues. Trimming took off 5 bases at V and 0 bases at J, with 20 bases between the two ends. CDR3 coding DNA: TGTGCCAGCAGCACCTCCGGGACTCTAAAAAGCTCCTACGAGCAGTACTTC. Protein product: CASSTSGTLKSSYEQYF.

This chain connects TRBV27 to TRBJ2-6; D remains ambiguous. The CDR3 spans 15 residues. The V gene's germline CDR1 is MNHEY and CDR2 SMNVEV (reference sequence). V was shortened by 6 bases and J by 0 bases, with 9 bases between the two germline ends. CDR3 protein: CASRPLFSGANVLTF. CDR3 in DNA: TGTGCCAGCAGACCGTTATTCTCTGGGGCCAACGTCCTGACTTTC.

This clonotype was seen only once. The J gene is TRBJ2-3, the V gene TRBV7-9; 12 nucleotides agree with TRBD2. The V and J ends lost 5 bases and 0 bases, in that order; junction bases with no gene match: 3. CDR3 size: 16 residues. CDR1 and CDR2 from the germline V gene are SEHNR and FQNEAQ (reference sequence). The CDR3 DNA is TGTGCCAGCAGCAAAGGACTAGCGGGGAGCACAGATACGCAGTATTTT. Translating gives CASSKGLAGSTDTQYF.

V gene TRBV11-3 combines with J gene TRBJ2-1; 9 bases line up with TRBD2. V lost 0 bases and J lost 7; bases outside the gene matches: 4. The germline V gene has CDR1 SGHNT and CDR2 YENEEA. The CDR3 contains 15 residues. The CDR3: CASSLDWREGNEQFF. CDR3 bases: TGTGCCAGCAGCTTAGACTGGCGGGAGGGAAATGAGCAGTTCTTC.

CDR3 amino acids: CAWSGGPRGEQYF. CDR3 DNA sequence: TGTGCCTGGAGTGGAGGACCCCGAGGCGAGCAGTACTTC. The V gene is TRBV30, the J gene TRBJ2-5; D is uncertain. The J call may be wrong; the DNA end is better matched by TRBJ2-7. The germline CDR1 and CDR2 sequences are GTSNPN and SVGIG (reference sequence). CDR3 length equals 13 residues.

The chain combines TRBV14 with TRBJ1-6; D is undetermined. V dropped 0 bases and J dropped 9 bases, with 9 bases sitting between them. This CDR3 region has 14 residues. Germline-derived CDR1 and CDR2 are SGHDN and FVKESK. Written as DNA, the CDR3 is TGTGCCAGCAGCCAAGATCTTAGAATTTCACCCCTCCACTTT. Protein sequence: CASSQDLRISPLHF.

The gene calls are TRBV10-3 and TRBJ2-3, with 7 nucleotides matching TRBD1. This CDR3 contains 14 residues. Germline V gene data show CDR1 as ENHRY and CDR2 as SYGVKD. After removal of 7 bases from V and 4 bases from J, the junction contained 8 bases not matched to a gene. CDR3 sequence: CAIIDGTAPDTQYF. CDR3 DNA: TGTGCCATCATTGACGGGACAGCCCCAGATACGCAGTATTTT.

This clonotype was seen many times. The V gene is TRBV25-1, the J gene TRBJ2-7; 8 bases are a match to TRBD2. J was trimmed by 5 bases and V by 7 bases; bases with no gene match: 16. The CDR3 runs 16 residues. The germline V gene encodes CDR1 MGHDK and CDR2 SYGVNS. CDR3 sequence reads: CASIGSKSGRSNEQYF. Here the CDR3 DNA reads TGTGCCAGCATTGGAAGTAAAAGCGGGAGATCGAACGAGCAGTACTTC.

The chain uses TRBV7-9 and TRBJ2-7; 12 bases are a match to TRBD2. The CDR3 has 17 residues. Germline lookup yields CDR1 SEHNR and CDR2 FQNEAQ (reference sequence). Trimming removed 2 bases from V and 6 bases from J; junction bases left unmatched: 11. The CDR3 reads CASSLTGLAGRWSEQYF. The DNA of the CDR3 is TGTGCCAGCAGCTTAACGGGACTAGCGGGCCGGTGGTCCGAGCAGTACTTC.

The chain carries TRBV27 and TRBJ1-5, with D tentatively TRBD1 (5 bases). The ends were cut back, 4 bases at V and 3 bases at J, with 16 bases in the middle. Germline CDR1 reads MNHEY; CDR2 reads SMNVEV (reference sequence). This CDR3 is 16 amino acids long. CDR3 amino acids: CASSSDLQGSNQPQHF. As DNA, the CDR3 is TGTGCCAGCAGTTCCGACCTCCAGGGTTCCAATCAGCCCCAGCATTTT.

This clonotype was seen a handful of times. J is TRBJ2-6 and V is TRBV6-6, with D possibly matching TRBD2 (5 bases). V was clipped by 7 bases and J by 0 bases, with 7 bases between them. Germline V lookup: CDR1 MNHNY, CDR2 SVGAGI (reference sequence). CDR3 size: 14 residues. The DNA for the CDR3 is TGTGCCAGCAATGAGGGCTCTGGGGCCAACGTCCTGACTTTC. Translated: CASNEGSGANVLTF.

The chain links TRBV25-1 to TRBJ2-4; D might be TRBD1 (6 bases). The CDR3 extends over 11 amino acids. Trimming pared 4 bases from V and 11 bases from J, leaving 9 bases between. CDR1 and CDR2 from the germline V gene are MGHDK and SYGVNS. The CDR3 DNA follows: TGTGCCAGCAGTGGACAGGTGGTTCAGTACTTC. It encodes CASSGQVVQYF.

V is TRBV29-1 and J is TRBJ1-4; 7 bases are shared with TRBD1. The J segment lost 8 bases and the V segment lost 7 bases, leaving 10 bases of the junction unmatched. The V gene's germline CDR1 is SQVTM and CDR2 ANQGSEA. There are 13 residues in the CDR3. The CDR3 DNA reads TGCAGCGCCGAGGACAGGTCGGCGGAAAAACTGTTTTTT. Encoded protein: CSAEDRSAEKLFF.

This clonotype was seen a single time. The rearrangement links TRBV7-2 to TRBJ1-2, with D possibly matching TRBD1 (5 bases). This CDR3 is built from 15 residues. The germline V gene encodes CDR1 SGHTA and CDR2 FQGNSA. V was trimmed by 5 bases and J by 7 bases, leaving 20 bases between them. CDR3 in amino acids: CASSPIGTSIGGYTF. CDR3 nucleotides: TGTGCCAGCAGCCCCATAGGGACGTCTATAGGTGGCTACACCTTC.